A single sample is the source of the 13 T cell receptor beta chains below, sequenced in a study of cytomegalovirus exposure and HLA in healthy donors. The PCR made use of 60 Vbeta and 13 Jbeta primers. Profiled with immunoSEQ multiplex PCR; TCRdb holds only in-frame clones, not every one. Of 100,000 to 150,000 clones listed, over 70% are singletons. The sequencing sample was made of PBMCs. These receptors came from a man between 35 and 55 years old in good health and CMV-seropositive.

The chain has TRBV27 and TRBJ2-7, with TRBD2 identical over 9 bases. This CDR3 region has 16 residues. J lost 6 bases, V lost 4 bases, and 13 bases had no gene match. The germline CDR1 and CDR2 sequences are MNHEY and SMNVEV (reference sequence). CDR3 sequence reads: CASSSRDTGTSSEQYF. As DNA, the CDR3 is TGTGCCAGCAGTTCCCGGGACACTGGGACTAGCTCCGAGCAGTACTTC.

The sample holds many counts of this clone. This rearrangement joins TRBV28 to TRBJ1-5, with D possibly being TRBD1 (6 bases). V gave up 7 bases and J gave up 11 bases, with 15 bases separating them. Per germline, CDR1 MDHEN and CDR2 SYDVKM. The CDR3 length is 12 residues. The CDR3 here is CASTSQGSAQHF. CDR3 sequence (DNA): TGTGCCAGCACCTCACAGGGATCAGCCCAGCATTTT.

This clone appeared a few times. The rearrangement uses TRBV4-1 and TRBJ2-7, with D perhaps TRBD2 (5 bases). Germline CDR1 and CDR2: MGHRA and YSYEKL. CDR3 length equals 16 residues. The V end lost 2 bases, the J end lost 5 bases, and 19 bases lay between the germline ends. In DNA, the CDR3 is TGCGCCAGCAGCCAATCCATGGGTGGACCAGCGGACGAGCAGTACTTC. This gives the protein CASSQSMGGPADEQYF.

This clone was seen a handful of times. The chain is built from TRBV6-4 and TRBJ2-1; the D is unclear. Trimming took 0 bases from V and 9 from J, leaving 12 bases between them. The germline CDR1 and CDR2 sequences are MRHNA and SNTAGT. CDR3 length equals 14 residues. The CDR3 nucleotides read TGTGCCAGCAGTGACTCTGCGGTGCGAAGTGAGCAGTTCTTC. It yields the protein CASSDSAVRSEQFF.

This chain links TRBV11-2 with TRBJ2-1; the D is unclear. The CDR3 contains 17 residues. V shed 5 bases and J shed 2 bases, with 19 bases lying between them. Germline-derived CDR1 and CDR2 are SGHAT and FQNNGV. The CDR3 sequence: CASSLSPSIMTYNEQFF. CDR3 DNA: TGTGCCAGCAGCCTAAGTCCGTCTATTATGACCTACAATGAGCAGTTCTTC.

This rearrangement joins TRBV29-1 to TRBJ2-1; the match to TRBD2 covers 9 bases. Germline V lookup: CDR1 SQVTM, CDR2 ANQGSEA. The ends lost 8 bases at V and 2 bases at J; junction bases unmatched: 16. CDR3 length: 17 residues. The CDR3 sequence: CSLPGVSGSFAYNEQFF. The DNA of the CDR3 is TGCAGCCTACCCGGGGTTAGCGGGAGTTTCGCCTACAATGAGCAGTTCTTC.

The chain uses TRBV7-6 and TRBJ1-5; D unresolved. Trimming took off 4 bases at V and 4 bases at J, with 8 bases between the two ends. CDR3 length equals 13 residues. Per germline, CDR1 SGHVS and CDR2 FNYEAQ. The CDR3 reads CASSSLQNQPQHF. The CDR3, as DNA: TGTGCCAGCAGCTCGTTACAAAATCAGCCCCAGCATTTT.

The rearrangement uses TRBV5-6 and TRBJ1-5, with TRBD1 identical over 8 bases. Germline loops: CDR1 SGHDT, CDR2 YYEEEE. V lost 4 bases and J lost 5; bases outside the gene matches: 11. This CDR3 contains 16 residues. The CDR3 sequence is CASSEDRGLGDQPQHF. The CDR3 nucleotides read TGTGCCAGCAGCGAAGACAGGGGCTTAGGAGATCAGCCCCAGCATTTT.

This rearrangement joins TRBV5-5 to TRBJ2-1; TRBD2 matches at 7 bases. This CDR3 is built from 14 residues. From germline, CDR1 is SGHKS and CDR2 YYEKEE (reference sequence). J was trimmed by 6 bases and V by 5 bases; bases with no gene match: 8. CDR3 loop: CASSQSPGGNEQFF. CDR3 in DNA: TGTGCCAGCAGTCAGTCCCCGGGAGGCAATGAGCAGTTCTTC.

The V and J genes are TRBV29-1 and TRBJ2-5, with D uncertain. This CDR3 is built from 12 residues. Germline loops: CDR1 SQVTM, CDR2 ANQGSEA. Trimming removed 5 bases from V and 0 bases from J, with 7 bases in between. CDR3 amino acids: CSVRRDQETQYF. CDR3 nucleotide sequence: TGCAGCGTTCGACGGGACCAAGAGACCCAGTACTTC.

This chain connects TRBV7-3 to TRBJ2-3; 12 nucleotides line up with TRBD2. J gave up 5 bases and V 1 base, and 7 bases lay outside the gene matches. Germline V CDR1 and CDR2: SGHTA, FQGTGA. The CDR3 length is 17 residues. The CDR3 coding sequence is TGTGCCAGCAGCTTAAGCCTAGCGGGAGGGCCTAGAGATACGCAGTATTTT. The encoded protein is CASSLSLAGGPRDTQYF.

The chain employs TRBV27 and TRBJ2-5; 12 positions agree with TRBD2. Germline CDR1 and CDR2: MNHEY and SMNVEV (reference sequence). The V segment lost 5 bases and the J segment 5 bases; nucleotides outside the gene matches: 6. The CDR3 loop spans 15 amino acids. The CDR3 DNA follows: TGTGCCAGCAGTCGTCTAGCGGGAGGGCGGGAGACCCAGTACTTC. Its protein product is CASSRLAGGRETQYF.

The sample holds one count of this clone. The V and J genes are TRBV7-2 and TRBJ2-7; 15 bases map to TRBD2. The CDR3 covers 16 residues. Germline CDR1 and CDR2: SGHTA and FQGNSA. The J segment lost 4 bases and the V segment lost 5 bases, leaving 6 bases of the junction unmatched. Written as DNA, the CDR3 is TGTGCCAGCAGCCCCCGGACTAGCGGGAGGGCTTACGAGCAGTACTTC. Its protein product is CASSPRTSGRAYEQYF.